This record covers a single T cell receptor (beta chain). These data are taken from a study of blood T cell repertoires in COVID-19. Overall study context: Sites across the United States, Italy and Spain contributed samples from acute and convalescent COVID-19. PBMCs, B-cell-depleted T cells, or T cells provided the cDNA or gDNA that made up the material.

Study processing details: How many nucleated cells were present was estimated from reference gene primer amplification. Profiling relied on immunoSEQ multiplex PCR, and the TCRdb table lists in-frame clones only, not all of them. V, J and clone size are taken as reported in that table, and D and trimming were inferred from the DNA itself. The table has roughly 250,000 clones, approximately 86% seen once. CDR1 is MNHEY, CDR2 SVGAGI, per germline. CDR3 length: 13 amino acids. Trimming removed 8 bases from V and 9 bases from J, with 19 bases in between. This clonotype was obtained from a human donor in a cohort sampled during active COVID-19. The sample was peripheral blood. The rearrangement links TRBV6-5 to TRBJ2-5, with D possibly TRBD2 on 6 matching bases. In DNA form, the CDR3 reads TGTGCCAGCGGGAAGGAGGGGATAGGAGCCCAGTACTTC. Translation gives CASGKEGIGAQYF.